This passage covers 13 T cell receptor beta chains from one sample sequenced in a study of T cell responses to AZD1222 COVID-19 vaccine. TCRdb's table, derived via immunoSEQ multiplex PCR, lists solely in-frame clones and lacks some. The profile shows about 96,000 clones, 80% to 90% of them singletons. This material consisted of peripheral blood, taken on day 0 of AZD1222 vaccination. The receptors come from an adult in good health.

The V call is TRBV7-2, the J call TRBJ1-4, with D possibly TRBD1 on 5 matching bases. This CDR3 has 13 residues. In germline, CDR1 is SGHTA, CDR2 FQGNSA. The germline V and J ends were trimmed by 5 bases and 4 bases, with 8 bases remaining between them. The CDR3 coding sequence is TGTGCCAGCAGCGGGGGGGTTAATGAAAAACTGTTTTTT. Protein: CASSGGVNEKLFF.

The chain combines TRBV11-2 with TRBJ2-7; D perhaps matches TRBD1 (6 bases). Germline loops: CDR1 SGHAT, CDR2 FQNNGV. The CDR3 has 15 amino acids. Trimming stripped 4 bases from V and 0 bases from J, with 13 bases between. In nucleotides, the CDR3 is TGTGCCAGCAGCTGGGACAACACAGGCTCCTACGAGCAGTACTTC. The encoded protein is CASSWDNTGSYEQYF.

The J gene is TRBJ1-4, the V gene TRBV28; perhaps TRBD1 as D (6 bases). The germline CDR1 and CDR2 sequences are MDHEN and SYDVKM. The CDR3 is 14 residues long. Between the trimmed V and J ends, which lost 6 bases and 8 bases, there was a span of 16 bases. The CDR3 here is CASRPPGTGEKLFF. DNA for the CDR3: TGTGCCAGCAGACCACCGGGAACAGGGGAAAAACTGTTTTTT.

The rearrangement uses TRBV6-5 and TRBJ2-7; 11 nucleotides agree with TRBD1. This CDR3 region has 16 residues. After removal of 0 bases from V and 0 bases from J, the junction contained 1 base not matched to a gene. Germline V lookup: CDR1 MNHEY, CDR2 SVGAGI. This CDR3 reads CASSYSGTGGSYEQYF. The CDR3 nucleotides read TGTGCCAGCAGTTACTCCGGGACAGGGGGCTCCTACGAGCAGTACTTC.

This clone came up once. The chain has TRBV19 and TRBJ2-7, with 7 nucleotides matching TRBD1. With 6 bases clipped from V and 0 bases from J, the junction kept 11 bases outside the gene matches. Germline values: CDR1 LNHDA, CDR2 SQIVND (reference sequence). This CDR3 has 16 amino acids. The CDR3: CASSDIRGKGSYEQYF. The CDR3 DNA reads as TGTGCCAGTAGCGATATCAGGGGGAAAGGCTCCTACGAGCAGTACTTC. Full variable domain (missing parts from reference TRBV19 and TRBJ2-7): DGGITQSPKYLFRKEGQNVTLSCEQNLNHDAMYWYRQDPGQGLRLIYYSQIVNDFQKGDIAEGYSVSREKKESFPLTVTSAQKNPTAFYLCASSDIRGKGSYEQYFGPGTRLTVT.

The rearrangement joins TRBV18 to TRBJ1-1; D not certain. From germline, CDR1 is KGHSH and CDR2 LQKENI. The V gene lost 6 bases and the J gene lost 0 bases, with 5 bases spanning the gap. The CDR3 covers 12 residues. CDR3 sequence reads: CASSTLNTEAFF. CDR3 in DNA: TGTGCCAGCTCCACTTTGAACACTGAAGCTTTCTTT.

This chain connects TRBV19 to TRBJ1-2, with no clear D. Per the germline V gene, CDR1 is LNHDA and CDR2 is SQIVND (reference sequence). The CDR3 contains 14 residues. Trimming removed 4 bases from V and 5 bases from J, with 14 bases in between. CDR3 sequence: CASSTTGSRYGYTF. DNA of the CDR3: TGTGCCAGTAGTACGACGGGGAGTCGGTATGGCTACACCTTC.

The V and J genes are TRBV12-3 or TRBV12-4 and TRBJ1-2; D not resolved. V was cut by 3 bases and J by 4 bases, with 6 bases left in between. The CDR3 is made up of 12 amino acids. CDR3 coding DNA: TGTGCCAGCAGTTTCGAGAGCTATGGCTACACCTTC. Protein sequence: CASSFESYGYTF.

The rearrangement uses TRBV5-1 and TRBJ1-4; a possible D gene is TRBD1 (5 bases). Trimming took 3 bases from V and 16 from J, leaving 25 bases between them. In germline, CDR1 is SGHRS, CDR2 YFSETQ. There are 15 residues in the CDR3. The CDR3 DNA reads TGCGCCAGCAGCTCGGCGGGGCAGGGCGTCCAGCAGTGGTTTTTT. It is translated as CASSSAGQGVQQWFF.

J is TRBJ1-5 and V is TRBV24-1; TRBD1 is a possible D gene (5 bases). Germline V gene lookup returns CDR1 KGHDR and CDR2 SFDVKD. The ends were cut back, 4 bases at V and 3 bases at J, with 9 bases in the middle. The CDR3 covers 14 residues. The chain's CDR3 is CATSDGGFNQPQHF. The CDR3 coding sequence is TGTGCCACCAGTGACGGGGGTTTCAATCAGCCCCAGCATTTT.

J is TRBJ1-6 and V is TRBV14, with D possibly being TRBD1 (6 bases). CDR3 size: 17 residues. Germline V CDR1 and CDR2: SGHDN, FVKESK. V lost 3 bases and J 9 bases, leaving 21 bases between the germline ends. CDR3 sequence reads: CASSQHLLGASGSPLHF. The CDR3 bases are TGTGCCAGCAGCCAGCATCTTTTGGGGGCTTCAGGTTCACCCCTCCACTTT.

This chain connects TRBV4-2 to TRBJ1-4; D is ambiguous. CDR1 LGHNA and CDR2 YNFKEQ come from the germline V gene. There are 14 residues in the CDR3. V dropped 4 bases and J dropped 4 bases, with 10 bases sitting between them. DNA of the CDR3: TGTGCCAGCAGCCCCGCGGCCGATAATGAAAAACTGTTTTTT. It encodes CASSPAADNEKLFF.

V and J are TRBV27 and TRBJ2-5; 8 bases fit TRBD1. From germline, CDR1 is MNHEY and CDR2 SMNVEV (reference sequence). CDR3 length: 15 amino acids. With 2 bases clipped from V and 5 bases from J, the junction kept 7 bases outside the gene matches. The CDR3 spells CASSLAGGQWETQYF. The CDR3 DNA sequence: TGTGCCAGCAGTTTAGCAGGGGGCCAGTGGGAGACCCAGTACTTC.